One TCR beta chain is described in this entry. The data are from a study of identical twins. This CDR3 is 14 amino acids long. V lost 3 bases, J lost 6 bases, and 6 bases stayed unmatched. In germline, CDR1 is SGHTA, CDR2 FQGNSA. In TCRdb, the 5' RACE reads were re-called with MiXCR into one record per CDR3 protein. The table records about 520,000 distinct CDR3 sequences, about 20% of them present only once. The same sample was also studied in work on T cells expressing NK-cell markers. As that study records: A few of the donors also had these clonotypes leading their CD3+CD56-NKG2C+ fraction.

This sequence joins TRBV7-2 and TRBJ2-7, with 9 bases aligning to TRBD1. The sequenced sample consisted of CD4+ T cells sorted from blood. This receptor was taken from a woman younger than 30 in good health. The chain's CDR3 is CASSFTGTGPEQYF. The CDR3, as DNA: TGTGCCAGCAGCTTCACCGGGACAGGGCCCGAGCAGTACTTC.